The clone carrying this T cell receptor beta chain was detected only once. Its antigen is currently unknown. The table came from immunoSEQ multiplex PCR; TCRdb's copy has only in-frame clones and leaves some out. The sample has some 110,000 clones, 90% seen once. This specimen comes from a study of OX40 agonist ivuxolimab in advanced cancers. Across the study: Dose-escalation patients were diagnosed with hepatocellular carcinoma, melanoma, renal cell cancer or head and neck cancer. Overall study findings and caveats: At 0.1 to 3.0 mg/kg and by week 6, clonal expansion occurred in CD4+ and CD8+ blood T cells.

The germline CDR1 and CDR2 sequences are SNHLY and FYNNEI. The length of the CDR3 is 14 residues. The J segment lost 1 base and the V segment lost 8 bases, leaving 7 bases of the junction unmatched. This receptor was obtained from an adult with an advanced solid tumor such as melanoma, head and neck, liver or kidney cancer. Specimen: CD4+ or CD8+ T cells sorted from blood, collected in a trial of the OX40 agonist ivuxolimab. The rearrangement links TRBV2 to TRBJ2-7; 8 nucleotides agree with TRBD1. The CDR3 bases are TGTGCCAGCGGGGGGCAGGGGGCTTCCTACGAGCAGTACTTC. This sequence encodes CASGGQGASYEQYF. Using reference TRBV2 and TRBJ2-7 for the parts outside the CDR3, the full variable domain is EPEVTQTPSHQVTQMGQEVILRCVPISNHLYFYWYRQILGQKVEFLVSFYNNEISEKSEIFDDQFSVERPDGSNFTLKIRSTKLEDSAMYFCASGGQGASYEQYFGPGTRLTVT.